The 26 T cell receptor beta chains given below trace back to one sample, sequenced in a study of CXCR3-negative and CXCR3-positive naive CD8 T cells. Notes on the study in general: Naive cells with CXCR3 showed TRB CDR3s that were more hydrophobic than those in CXCR3-negative naive cells.

UMI-labeled 5' RACE yielded the TRB cDNA libraries. TCRdb reprocessed the 5' RACE reads and keeps a single row for each CDR3 protein, giving no DNA. The sample includes some 140,000 distinct CDR3 sequences. Their specific antigens are unknown. Sequenced sample: naive CXCR3+ CD8+ T cells from blood. Subset meaning: CD45RO-CCR7+CD27+CD95- naive CD8+ T cells expressing CXCR3 (TNR3+). All receptors derive from a human donor in good health. Some clones in this sample may be carry-over from other donors' samples.

The chain combines TRBV7-8 with TRBJ2-1; the D call from TCRdb, TRBD1, cannot be confirmed without DNA. CDR1 and CDR2 from the germline V gene are SGHVS and FQNEAQ. The CDR3 is 17 amino acids. The CDR3: CASSLWGGEGAGNEQFF.

The V call is TRBV9, the J call TRBJ2-1; TCRdb picks TRBD2, but there is no DNA to check that call. The CDR3 loop spans 16 amino acids. Germline V gene data show CDR1 as SGDLS and CDR2 as YYNGEE. This CDR3 is CASSVVGQRLSDEQFF.

This chain uses TRBV15 with TRBJ2-1; TCRdb's assignment of TRBD1 cannot be checked, as there is no DNA. This CDR3 spans 15 amino acids. CDR1 is LNHNV, CDR2 YYDKDF, per germline (reference sequence). The CDR3 protein is CATSSVGTAYNEQFF.

The CDR3 loop is CASSGPQGNTGELFF. The rearrangement joins TRBV4-2 to TRBJ2-2; TCRdb indicates TRBD1, and absent DNA this call remains unverified. The germline V gene has CDR1 LGHNA and CDR2 YNFKEQ. The CDR3 spans 15 residues.

This chain links TRBV4-2 with TRBJ1-4; TCRdb outputs TRBD1, but without DNA this stays unchecked. CDR1 and CDR2 (germline): LGHNA, YNFKEQ. The CDR3 contains 15 residues. The CDR3 loop is CASSTAGGDGEKLFF.

V gene TRBV6-2 or TRBV6-3 combines with J gene TRBJ1-3; TCRdb lists TRBD1, though no DNA is available to test this call. The CDR3 contains 14 residues. Per the germline V gene, CDR1 is MNHEY and CDR2 is SVGEGT. CDR3 residues: CATLDLRSGNTIYF.

The rearrangement uses TRBV3-1 and TRBJ2-2; TCRdb designates TRBD1, a call that cannot be tested without DNA. The germline gives CDR1 LGHDT, CDR2 YNNKEL (reference sequence). This CDR3 is built from 18 residues. CDR3 residues: CASAGSWGLGTRTGELFF.

The chain couples TRBV3-1 to TRBJ2-1; the D gene TCRdb calls, TRBD2, cannot be checked with no DNA. CDR3 length equals 14 residues. Germline V gene data show CDR1 as LGHDT and CDR2 as YNNKEL (reference sequence). The CDR3 loop is CASPTSGSYNEQFF.

V is TRBV7-9 and J is TRBJ1-1; TCRdb selects TRBD1, and the lack of DNA leaves this call unchecked. The CDR3 extends over 17 amino acids. Germline values: CDR1 SEHNR, CDR2 FQNEAQ (reference sequence). CDR3 amino acids: CASSYNLRGPAYTEAFF.

The rearrangement joins TRBV6-6 to TRBJ1-1. The CDR3 covers 15 residues. CDR1 MNHNY and CDR2 SVGAGI come from the germline V gene (reference sequence). The CDR3 spells CASSYSGSGNTEAFF.

The chain combines TRBV15 with TRBJ1-2; the TRBD1 assignment by TCRdb is unverifiable without DNA. The CDR3 has 14 amino acids. Germline CDR1 LNHNV, CDR2 YYDKDF (reference sequence). CDR3 sequence reads: CATSRASGGSGYTF.

The V and J genes are TRBV29-1 and TRBJ1-1. The germline CDR1 and CDR2 sequences are SQVTM and ANQGSEA. This CDR3 has 14 amino acids. CDR3 sequence reads: CSVTLWTENTEAFF.

The chain uses TRBV10-3 and TRBJ2-1; the D call from TCRdb, TRBD2, cannot be confirmed without DNA. CDR1 is ENHRY and CDR2 is SYGVKD in the germline V gene. The CDR3 is made up of 14 amino acids. The CDR3 region is CAISESRTMNEQFF.

V is TRBV5-1 and J is TRBJ2-1; TCRdb selects TRBD1, and the lack of DNA leaves this call unchecked. Germline V gene data show CDR1 as SGHRS and CDR2 as YFSETQ. The CDR3 is made up of 16 amino acids. CDR3 residues: CASSYDGRTLYNEQFF. Drawing the rest from reference TRBV5-1 and TRBJ2-1, the complete variable domain is KAGVTQTPRYLIKTRGQQVTLSCSPISGHRSVSWYQQTPGQGLQFLFEYFSETQRNKGNFPGRFSGRQFSNSRSEMNVSTLELGDSALYLCASSYDGRTLYNEQFFGPGTRLTVL.

CDR3 region: CASSLNGVLVQGPGNTIYF. This sequence joins TRBV7-2 and TRBJ1-3. The CDR3 is 19 amino acids. In germline, CDR1 is SGHTA, CDR2 FQGNSA.

The CDR3 is CATSRGQDQETQYF. This sequence joins TRBV15 and TRBJ2-5; the TRBD1 assignment by TCRdb is unverifiable without DNA. The length of the CDR3 is 14 residues. The germline V gene has CDR1 LNHNV and CDR2 YYDKDF (reference sequence).

The chain carries TRBV7-7 and TRBJ2-3; without DNA, the TCRdb call of TRBD1 cannot be checked. The V gene's germline CDR1 is SSHAT and CDR2 FNYEAQ (reference sequence). The CDR3 totals 14 residues. The CDR3 loop is CASSSNDREHTQYF. Variable domain in full (rest from reference TRBV7-7 and TRBJ2-3): GAGVSQSPRYKVTKRGQDVTLRCDPISSHATLYWYQQALGQGPEFLTYFNYEAQPDKSGLPSDRFSAERPEGSISTLTIQRTEQRDSAMYRCASSSNDREHTQYFGPGTRLTVL.

This rearrangement joins TRBV7-9 to TRBJ1-2. The CDR3 is made up of 16 amino acids. Germline CDR1 is SEHNR and CDR2 is FQNEAQ (reference sequence). This chain's CDR3 is CASSLAVRDFNYGYTF. Drawing the rest from reference TRBV7-9 and TRBJ1-2, the complete variable domain is DTGVSQNPRHKITKRGQNVTFRCDPISEHNRLYWYRQTLGQGPEFLTYFQNEAQLEKSRLLSDRFSAERPKGSFSTLEIQRTEQGDSAMYLCASSLAVRDFNYGYTFGSGTRLTVV.

The genes are TRBV5-1 and TRBJ2-7; TCRdb reports TRBD1, a call that lacks DNA to check it against. Germline lookup yields CDR1 SGHRS and CDR2 YFSETQ. The CDR3 totals 18 residues. Here the CDR3 reads CASSLGSRESSRAYEQYF.

V and J are TRBV25-1 and TRBJ2-7. The germline V gene encodes CDR1 MGHDK and CDR2 SYGVNS. This CDR3 has 12 amino acids. CDR3 sequence: CASSERVNEQYF.

The chain recombines TRBV7-9 with TRBJ2-5; TCRdb calls TRBD2, which cannot be checked without DNA. The germline V gene has CDR1 SEHNR and CDR2 FQNEAQ (reference sequence). CDR3 length: 16 amino acids. This CDR3 reads CASAMGRREAVETQYF.

The chain is built from TRBV4-3 and TRBJ1-1; the TRBD1 assignment by TCRdb is unverifiable without DNA. This CDR3 has 17 residues. Germline V gives CDR1 LGHNA, CDR2 YSLEER. The CDR3: CASSQVVGQHMNTEAFF.

The V and J genes are TRBV5-8 and TRBJ2-2. The germline gives CDR1 SGHTS, CDR2 YDEGEE. The CDR3 length is 12 residues. The CDR3 loop is CASRPLTGELFF.

The chain couples TRBV27 to TRBJ1-5; TCRdb's D call of TRBD1 is untestable without DNA. CDR1 is MNHEY, CDR2 SMNVEV, per germline (reference sequence). The CDR3 runs to 13 residues. The CDR3 loop is CASSYQGHQPQHF.

The V call is TRBV7-6, the J call TRBJ2-1; the TRBD1 assignment by TCRdb is unverifiable without DNA. In germline, CDR1 is SGHVS, CDR2 FNYEAQ. The CDR3 is 14 amino acids. CDR3: CASSSFETGDDQFF.

This chain links TRBV7-6 with TRBJ2-7; TCRdb indicates TRBD1, and absent DNA this call remains unverified. This CDR3 has 14 residues. CDR1 and CDR2 (germline): SGHVS, FNYEAQ. The CDR3: CASSLGTGVSEQYF.